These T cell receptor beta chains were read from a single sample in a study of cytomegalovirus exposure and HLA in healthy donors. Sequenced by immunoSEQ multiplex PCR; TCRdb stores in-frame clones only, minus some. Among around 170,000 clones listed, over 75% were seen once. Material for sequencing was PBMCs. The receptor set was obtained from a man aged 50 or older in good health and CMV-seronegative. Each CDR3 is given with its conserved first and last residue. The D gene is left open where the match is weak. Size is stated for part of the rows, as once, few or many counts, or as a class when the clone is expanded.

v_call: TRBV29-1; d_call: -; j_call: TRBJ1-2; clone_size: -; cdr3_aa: CSANGYTF; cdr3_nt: TGCAGCGCCAATGGCTACACCTTC
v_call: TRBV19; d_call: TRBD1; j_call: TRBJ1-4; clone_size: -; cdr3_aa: CASRATGKGEKLFF; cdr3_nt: TGTGCCAGTAGGGCGACAGGGAAAGGGGAAAAACTGTTTTTT
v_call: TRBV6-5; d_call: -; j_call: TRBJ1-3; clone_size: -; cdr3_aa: CASSPGGASGNTIYF; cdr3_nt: TGTGCCAGCAGTCCCGGGGGGGCCTCTGGAAACACCATATATTTT
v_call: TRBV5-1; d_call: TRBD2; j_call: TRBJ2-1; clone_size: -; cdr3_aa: CASSPTSGANEQFF; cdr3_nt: TGCGCCAGCAGCCCGACCAGCGGGGCCAATGAGCAGTTCTTC
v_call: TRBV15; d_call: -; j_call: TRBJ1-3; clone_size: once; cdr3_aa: CATSRDEVGVAGNTIYF; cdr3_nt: TGTGCCACCAGCAGAGATGAAGTAGGGGTCGCTGGAAACACCATATATTTT
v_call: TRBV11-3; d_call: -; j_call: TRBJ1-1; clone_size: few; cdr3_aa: CASSRHTNTEAFF; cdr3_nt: TGTGCCAGCAGCCGCCACACGAACACTGAAGCTTTCTTT
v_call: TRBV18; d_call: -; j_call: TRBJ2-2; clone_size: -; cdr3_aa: CASSRDTSTGELFF; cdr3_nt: TGTGCCAGCTCACGGGACACTAGCACCGGGGAGCTGTTTTTT
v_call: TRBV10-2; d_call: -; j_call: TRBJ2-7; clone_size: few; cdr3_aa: CASTPGEVAHEQYF; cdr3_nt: TGCGCCAGCACCCCTGGGGAGGTCGCCCACGAGCAGTACTTC
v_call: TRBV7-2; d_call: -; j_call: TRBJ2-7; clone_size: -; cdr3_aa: CASSPRGRSGASPEQYF; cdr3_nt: TGTGCCAGCAGCCCTAGGGGGAGAAGCGGGGCCTCCCCCGAGCAGTACTTC
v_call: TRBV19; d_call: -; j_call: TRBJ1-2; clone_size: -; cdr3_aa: CASSISTGNYGYTF; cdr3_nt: TGTGCCAGTAGTATATCAACAGGGAACTATGGCTACACCTTC
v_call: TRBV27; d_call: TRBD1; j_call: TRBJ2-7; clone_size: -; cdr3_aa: CASSKGQPYEQYF; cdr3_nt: TGTGCCAGCAGCAAGGGACAGCCCTACGAGCAGTACTTC
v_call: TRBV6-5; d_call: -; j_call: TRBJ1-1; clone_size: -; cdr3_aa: CASVALRGMGTEAFF; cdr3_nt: TGTGCCAGCGTCGCCCTAAGGGGTATGGGCACTGAAGCTTTCTTT
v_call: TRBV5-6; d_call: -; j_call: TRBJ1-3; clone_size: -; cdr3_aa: CASSWRGDFGNTIYF; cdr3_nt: TGTGCCAGCAGCTGGAGGGGAGACTTCGGAAACACCATATATTTT
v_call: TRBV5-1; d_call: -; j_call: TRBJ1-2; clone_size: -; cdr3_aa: CASSGSGANYGYTF; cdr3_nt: TGCGCCAGCAGCGGATCAGGGGCGAACTATGGCTACACCTTC
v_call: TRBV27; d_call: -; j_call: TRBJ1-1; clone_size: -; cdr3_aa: CASSLYRSGEAFF; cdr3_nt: TGTGCCAGCAGTTTATATAGATCGGGTGAAGCTTTCTTT
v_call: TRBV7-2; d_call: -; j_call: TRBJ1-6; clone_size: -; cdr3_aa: CASSLENRSNSPLHF; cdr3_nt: TGTGCCAGCAGCTTAGAAAATCGGAGCAATTCACCCCTCCACTTT
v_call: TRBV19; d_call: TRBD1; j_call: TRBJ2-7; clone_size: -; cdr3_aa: CATRDRDSSQYF; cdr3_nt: TGTGCTACCCGGGACAGGGACTCGAGCCAGTACTTC
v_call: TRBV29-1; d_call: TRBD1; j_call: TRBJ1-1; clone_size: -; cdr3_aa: CSVGTGGGSTEAFF; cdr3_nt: TGCAGCGTCGGAACAGGGGGCGGTAGCACTGAAGCTTTCTTT
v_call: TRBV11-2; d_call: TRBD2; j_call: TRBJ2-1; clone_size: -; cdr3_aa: CASSLTYSGGKEEQFF; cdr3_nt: TGTGCCAGCAGCCTAACTTACAGCGGGGGGAAGGAGGAGCAGTTCTTC
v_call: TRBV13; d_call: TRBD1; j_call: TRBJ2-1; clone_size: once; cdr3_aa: CASTRDRDYNEQFF; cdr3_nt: TGTGCCAGCACTCGGGACAGGGACTACAATGAGCAGTTCTTC
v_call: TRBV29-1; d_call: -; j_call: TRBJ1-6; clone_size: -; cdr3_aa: CSVQRDPGSPLHF; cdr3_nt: TGCAGCGTTCAACGGGATCCGGGGTCACCCCTCCACTTT
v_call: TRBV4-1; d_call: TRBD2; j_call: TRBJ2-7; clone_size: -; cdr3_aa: CASSQGLAGGNYEQYF; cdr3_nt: TGCGCCAGCAGCCAAGGACTAGCGGGGGGGAATTACGAGCAGTACTTC
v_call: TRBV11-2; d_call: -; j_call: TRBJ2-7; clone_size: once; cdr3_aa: CASRRTAYEQYF; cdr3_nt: TGTGCCAGCAGGAGGACAGCCTACGAGCAGTACTTC
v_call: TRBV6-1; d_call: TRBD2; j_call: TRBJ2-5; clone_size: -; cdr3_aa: CASSERTSGVSKYF; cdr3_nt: TGTGCCAGCAGTGAGCGGACTAGCGGGGTGTCGAAGTACTTC
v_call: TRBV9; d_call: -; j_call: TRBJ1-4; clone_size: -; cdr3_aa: CASSGTSDSVNEKLFF; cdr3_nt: TGTGCCAGCAGCGGGACCTCGGACAGCGTTAATGAAAAACTGTTTTTT
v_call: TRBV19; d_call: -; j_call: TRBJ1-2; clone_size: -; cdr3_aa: CASSIEGLEGYTF; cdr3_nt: TGTGCCAGTAGTATAGAGGGGCTGGAGGGCTACACCTTC
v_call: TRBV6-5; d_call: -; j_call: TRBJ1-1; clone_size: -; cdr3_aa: CASSYWGGQDEAFF; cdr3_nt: TGTGCCAGCAGTTACTGGGGGGGGCAAGATGAAGCTTTCTTT
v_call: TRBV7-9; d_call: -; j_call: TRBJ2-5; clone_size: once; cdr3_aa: CASSFSQETQYF; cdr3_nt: TGTGCCAGCAGCTTCAGCCAAGAGACCCAGTACTTC
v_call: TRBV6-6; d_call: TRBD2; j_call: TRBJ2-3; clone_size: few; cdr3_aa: CASRVSGGRTDTQYF; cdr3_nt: TGTGCCAGCAGGGTTAGCGGGGGGCGGACAGATACGCAGTATTTT
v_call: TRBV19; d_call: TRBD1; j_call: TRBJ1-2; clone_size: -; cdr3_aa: CASSMTGAGYTF; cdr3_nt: TGTGCCAGTAGTATGACAGGGGCTGGCTACACCTTC
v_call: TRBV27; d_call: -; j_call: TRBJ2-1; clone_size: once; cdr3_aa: CASSLAGATNEQFF; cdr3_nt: TGTGCCAGCAGTTTGGCAGGGGCTACAAATGAGCAGTTCTTC
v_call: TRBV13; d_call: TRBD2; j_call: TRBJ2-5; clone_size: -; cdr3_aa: CASSQRTSGGETQYF; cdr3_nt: TGTGCCAGCAGCCAGCGGACTAGCGGGGGAGAGACCCAGTACTTC
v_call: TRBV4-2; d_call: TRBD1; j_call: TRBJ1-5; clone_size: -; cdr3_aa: CASSQDRGPQPQHF; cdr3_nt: TGTGCCAGCAGCCAGGACAGGGGGCCTCAGCCCCAGCATTTT